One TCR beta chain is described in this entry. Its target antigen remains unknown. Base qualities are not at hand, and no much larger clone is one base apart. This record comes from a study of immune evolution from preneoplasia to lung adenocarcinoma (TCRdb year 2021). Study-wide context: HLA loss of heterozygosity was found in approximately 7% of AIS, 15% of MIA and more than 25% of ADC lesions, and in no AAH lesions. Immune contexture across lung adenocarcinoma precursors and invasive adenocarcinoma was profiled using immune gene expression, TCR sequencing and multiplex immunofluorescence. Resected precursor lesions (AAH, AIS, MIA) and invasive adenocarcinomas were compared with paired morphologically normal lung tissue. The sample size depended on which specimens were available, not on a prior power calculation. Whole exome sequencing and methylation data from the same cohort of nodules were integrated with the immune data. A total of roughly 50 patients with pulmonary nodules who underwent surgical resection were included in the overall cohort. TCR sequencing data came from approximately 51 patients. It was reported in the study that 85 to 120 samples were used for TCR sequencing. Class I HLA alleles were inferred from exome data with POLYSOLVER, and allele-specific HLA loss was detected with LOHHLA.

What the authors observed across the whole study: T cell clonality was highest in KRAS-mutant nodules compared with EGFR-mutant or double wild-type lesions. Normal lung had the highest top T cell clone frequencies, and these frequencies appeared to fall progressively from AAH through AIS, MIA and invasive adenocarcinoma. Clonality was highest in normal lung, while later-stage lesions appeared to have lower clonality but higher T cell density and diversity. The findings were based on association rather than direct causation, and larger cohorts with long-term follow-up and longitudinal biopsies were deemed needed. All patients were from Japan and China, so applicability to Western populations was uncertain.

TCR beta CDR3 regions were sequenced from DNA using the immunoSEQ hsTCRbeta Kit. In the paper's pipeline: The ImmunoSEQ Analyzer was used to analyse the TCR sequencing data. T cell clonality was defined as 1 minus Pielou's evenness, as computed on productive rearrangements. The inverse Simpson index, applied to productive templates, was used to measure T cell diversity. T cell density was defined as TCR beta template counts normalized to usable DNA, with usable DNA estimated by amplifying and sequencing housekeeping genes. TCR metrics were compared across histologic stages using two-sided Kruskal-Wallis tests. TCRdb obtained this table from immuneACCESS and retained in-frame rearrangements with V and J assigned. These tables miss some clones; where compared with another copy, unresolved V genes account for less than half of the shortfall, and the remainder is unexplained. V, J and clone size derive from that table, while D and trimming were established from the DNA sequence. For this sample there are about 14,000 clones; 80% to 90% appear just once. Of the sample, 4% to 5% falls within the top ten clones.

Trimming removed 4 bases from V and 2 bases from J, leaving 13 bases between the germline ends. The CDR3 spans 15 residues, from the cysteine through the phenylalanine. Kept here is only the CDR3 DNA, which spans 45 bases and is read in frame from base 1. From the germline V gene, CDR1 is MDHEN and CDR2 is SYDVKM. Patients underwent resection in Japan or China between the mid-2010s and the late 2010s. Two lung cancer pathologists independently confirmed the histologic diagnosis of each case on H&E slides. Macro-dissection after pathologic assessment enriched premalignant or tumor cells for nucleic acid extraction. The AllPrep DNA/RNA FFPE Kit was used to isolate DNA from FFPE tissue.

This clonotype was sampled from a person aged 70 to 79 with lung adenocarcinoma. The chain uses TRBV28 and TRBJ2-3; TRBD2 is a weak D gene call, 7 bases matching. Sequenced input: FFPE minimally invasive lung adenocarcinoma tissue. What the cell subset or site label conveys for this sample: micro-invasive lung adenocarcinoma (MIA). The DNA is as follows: TGTGCCAGCAGTTCGGGGGGCGGGTTCACAGATACGCAGTATTTT. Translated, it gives CASSSGGGFTDTQYF.